The 18 T cell receptor beta chains given below trace back to one sample, sequenced in a study of breast tumors, draining lymph nodes, adjacent tissues. One entry per CDR3 protein, called by TCRdb with MiXCR from the multiplex PCR reads. The sample consists of approximately 90,000 distinct CDR3 sequences, around 29% of them appearing once. The lymph nodes were axillary draining lymph nodes from breast cancer patients. Input material: axillary lymph node tissue. These receptors were taken from a female donor with breast cancer. Some clones in this sample may be carry-over from other donors' samples.

In this sample, this clonotype turned up many times. The chain joins TRBV25-1 to TRBJ1-1; D unresolved. Germline V gives CDR1 MGHDK, CDR2 SYGVNS. The ends were cut back, 3 bases at V and 8 bases at J, with 10 bases in the middle. CDR3 length equals 12 residues. CDR3 sequence reads: CASSDGAWEAFF. In nucleotides, the CDR3 is TGTGCCAGCAGTGATGGAGCCTGGGAAGCTTTCTTT.

CDR3 DNA: TGTGCCAGCATGCACACTGAAGCTTTCTTT. This sequence encodes CASMHTEAFF. The chain combines TRBV12-3 or TRBV12-4 with TRBJ1-1, with no clear D. The V end was cut by 7 bases, the J end by 3 bases, with 3 bases between. The CDR3 runs 10 residues.

This chain links TRBV20-1 with TRBJ1-6, with 9 bases matching TRBD1. The ends lost 0 bases at V and 10 bases at J; junction bases unmatched: 10. The germline CDR1 and CDR2 sequences are DFQATT and SNEGSKA (reference sequence). The CDR3 is 16 residues long. The CDR3 region is CSARDLRTGEGSPLHF. CDR3 coding DNA: TGCAGTGCTAGAGATCTAAGGACAGGGGAAGGGTCACCCCTCCACTTT.

This clonotype was recorded many times. The chain joins TRBV20-1 to TRBJ2-5, with D uncertain. The CDR3 covers 12 residues. The germline V gene encodes CDR1 DFQATT and CDR2 SNEGSKA (reference sequence). The V and J ends lost 4 bases and 7 bases respectively, with 13 bases between them. CDR3 DNA: TGCAGTGCTAAAAAGGAAACGGGGACCCAGTACTTC. Translated, it gives CSAKKETGTQYF.

Points on this clonotype: This may be a read error, as it is one base from a much larger clone. This sequence joins TRBV12-3 or TRBV12-4 and TRBJ2-2; tentative D call: TRBD2 (6 bases). Between the trimmed V and J ends, which lost 3 bases and 0 bases, there was a span of 11 bases. The CDR3 covers 16 residues. CDR3 nucleotides: TGTGCCAGCAGTTTCGGTGGGAGGCCGAACACCGGGGAGCTGTTTTTT. Translation gives CASSFGGRPNTGELFF.

This clonotype appeared once. The chain links TRBV7-9 to TRBJ2-5; 9 bases are shared with TRBD1. The junction had 7 bases not matched to a gene; V was cut back by 1 base and J by 4 bases. The CDR3 is 16 residues long. The germline CDR1 and CDR2 sequences are SEHNR and FQNEAQ (reference sequence). Written as DNA, the CDR3 is TGTGCCAGCAGCTTAGTCGGGACAGGGAGGGGAGAGACCCAGTACTTC. It is translated as CASSLVGTGRGETQYF.

This chain links TRBV5-1 with TRBJ2-7; D may be TRBD2 (6 bases). Germline V gene lookup returns CDR1 SGHRS and CDR2 YFSETQ. V gave up 4 bases and J gave up 12 bases, with 11 bases separating them. The CDR3 consists of 10 residues. The CDR3 coding sequence is TGCGCCAGCAGCGCGGGCGGGGCGTACTTC. This encodes CASSAGGAYF.

The chain joins TRBV2 to TRBJ1-2; a possible D gene is TRBD1 (5 bases). This CDR3 spans 12 amino acids. Germline CDR1 reads SNHLY; CDR2 reads FYNNEI. V dropped 7 bases and J dropped 2 bases, with 8 bases sitting between them. The CDR3 loop reads CASTQENYGYTF. The CDR3 DNA is TGTGCCAGCACACAGGAGAACTATGGCTACACCTTC.

At least ten counts were recorded for this clonotype. The rearrangement joins TRBV7-2 to TRBJ2-2, with TRBD2 matching over 14 bases. The trim removed 2 bases at V and 7 bases at J, leaving 9 bases unmatched. This CDR3 is built from 18 residues. CDR1 and CDR2 (germline): SGHTA, FQGNSA. CDR3 protein: CASSLIGTSGRSGGELFF. The CDR3 DNA reads TGTGCCAGCAGCTTAATCGGGACTAGCGGGAGAAGCGGCGGGGAGCTGTTTTTT.

This clonotype was seen repeatedly, ten times or more. V and J are TRBV11-3 and TRBJ2-5; the D gene is possibly TRBD1 (5 bases). The CDR3 loop spans 14 amino acids. Trimming removed 3 bases from V and 7 bases from J, with 15 bases in between. CDR1 is SGHNT, CDR2 YENEEA, per germline. This chain's CDR3 is CASSLIRPQGTQYF. The DNA of the CDR3 is TGTGCCAGCAGCTTGATCCGGCCCCAGGGGACCCAGTACTTC.

This clonotype has ten or more counts. The chain carries TRBV5-1 and TRBJ2-7; 10 positions match TRBD2. The CDR3 runs to 18 residues. The germline V gene encodes CDR1 SGHRS and CDR2 YFSETQ. Trimming took 0 bases from V and 0 from J; bases not matched to a gene: 9. This chain's CDR3 is CASSLATGLADSSYEQYF. The CDR3 region has the DNA TGCGCCAGCAGCTTGGCGACCGGACTAGCGGACAGCTCCTACGAGCAGTACTTC. Supplemented by reference TRBV5-1 and TRBJ2-7, the full variable domain reads KAGVTQTPRYLIKTRGQQVTLSCSPISGHRSVSWYQQTPGQGLQFLFEYFSETQRNKGNFPGRFSGRQFSNSRSEMNVSTLELGDSALYLCASSLATGLADSSYEQYFGPGTRLTVT.

A word on this clonotype: This clone may be a read error of a much larger clone one base away. The chain carries TRBV27 and TRBJ2-1; D may be TRBD2 (6 bases). Germline CDR1 and CDR2: MNHEY and SMNVEV (reference sequence). CDR3 length: 13 residues. V was shortened by 2 bases and J by 12 bases, with 14 bases between the two germline ends. The CDR3 protein is CASSLGLGTGQFF. The CDR3 DNA is TGTGCCAGCAGTTTAGGCTTAGGGACTGGGCAGTTCTTC.

This clonotype was observed many times. The V gene is TRBV4-2, the J gene TRBJ2-7; a weak D match, TRBD1 (7 bases). The CDR3 consists of 18 residues. Germline lookup yields CDR1 LGHNA and CDR2 YNFKEQ. Trimming removed 0 bases at V and 1 base at J, with 19 bases between. The CDR3 nucleotides are TGTGCCAGCAGCCAAGAGGGGTCAGGGGGGTATGAATCCTACGAGCAGTACTTC. This codes for CASSQEGSGGYESYEQYF.

This clonotype was recorded many times. The V gene is TRBV7-9, the J gene TRBJ2-1; D not certain. V was clipped by 3 bases and J by 5 bases, with 5 bases between them. Germline-derived CDR1 and CDR2 are SEHNR and FQNEAQ (reference sequence). The CDR3 runs to 12 residues. As DNA, the CDR3 is TGTGCCAGCAGCTTCGGCGACAATGAGCAGTTCTTC. Translation gives CASSFGDNEQFF.

This clonotype was seen many times. The gene calls are TRBV7-2 and TRBJ1-1, with D uncertain. Trimming left V 6 bases short and J 0 bases short, with 8 bases between. The germline V gene has CDR1 SGHTA and CDR2 FQGNSA. This CDR3 has 13 amino acids. The chain's CDR3 is CASREKMNTEAFF. The CDR3 region has the DNA TGTGCCAGCAGGGAGAAGATGAACACTGAAGCTTTCTTT. The whole variable domain, remainder taken from reference TRBV7-2 and TRBJ1-1, is GAGVSQSPSNKVTEKGKDVELRCDPISGHTALYWYRQSLGQGLEFLIYFQGNSAPDKSGLPSDRFSAERTGGSVSTLTIQRTQQEDSAVYLCASREKMNTEAFFGQGTRLTVV.

The chain recombines TRBV14 with TRBJ2-2; TRBD2 aligns across 8 bases. The trim removed 4 bases at V and 5 bases at J, leaving 6 bases unmatched. The CDR3 is 15 amino acids. Germline V gives CDR1 SGHDN, CDR2 FVKESK. CDR3 residues: CASSRGLAGTGELFF. Here the CDR3 DNA reads TGTGCCAGCAGCCGCGGACTAGCTGGGACCGGGGAGCTGTTTTTT.

This clonotype was seen ten or more times. The CDR3 loop reads CASTSTGPSGNTIYF. CDR3 nucleotide sequence: TGTGCCAGCACCTCGACAGGCCCCTCTGGAAACACCATATATTTT. This chain joins TRBV6-5 and TRBJ1-3; possible D gene TRBD1, 6 bases. This CDR3 is 15 amino acids long. Germline assignment: CDR1 MNHEY and CDR2 SVGAGI. V gave up 7 bases and J gave up 0 bases, with 13 bases separating them.

This clonotype was recorded at least ten times. This rearrangement joins TRBV5-8 to TRBJ2-1; 9 nucleotides match TRBD1. V trimming: 3 bases; J trimming: 6 bases; junction bases outside the gene matches: 7. The CDR3 contains 15 residues. Germline CDR1 is SGHTS and CDR2 is YDEGEE. CDR3 sequence (DNA): TGTGCCAGCAGCTCGCGACAGGGGGGATTCAATGAGCAGTTCTTC. It is translated as CASSSRQGGFNEQFF.